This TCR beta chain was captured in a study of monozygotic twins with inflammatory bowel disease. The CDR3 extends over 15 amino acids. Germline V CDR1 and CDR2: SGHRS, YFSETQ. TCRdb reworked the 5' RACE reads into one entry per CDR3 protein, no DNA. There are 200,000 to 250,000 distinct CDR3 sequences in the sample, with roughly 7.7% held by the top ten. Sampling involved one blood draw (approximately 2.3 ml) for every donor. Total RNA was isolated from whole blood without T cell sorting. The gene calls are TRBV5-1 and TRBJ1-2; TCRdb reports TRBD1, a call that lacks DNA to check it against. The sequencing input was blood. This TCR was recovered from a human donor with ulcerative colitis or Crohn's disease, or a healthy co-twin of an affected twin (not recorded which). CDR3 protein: CASSYNRASVDGYTF.